This TCR beta chain was found in a study of metastatic and nonmetastatic thyroid tumors. At the level of the study: Repertoires of blood and of tissue (tumor or nodule) from malignant and benign thyroid patients were compared.

This clone was detected many times. Antigen specificity is unknown. Per the authors' pipeline: A distant-metastasis classifier for papillary thyroid cancer was built using CDR3 differences across clinicopathological groups. TCRdb re-called clones via MiXCR from the PCR reads. TCRdb, not the authors, supplied the V and J calls. The sample carries around 26,000 clones, roughly an eighth recorded once. Prior to thyroid surgery, none of the patients had received any treatment. General study findings and limits: Malignant thyroid tumors reportedly had TCR beta diversity that was significantly higher than in benign nodules, in blood and tumor.

The receptor's source is a female donor with papillary thyroid cancer or a benign thyroid nodule (not recorded which). Some clones in this sample may be carry-over from other donors' samples. What was sequenced was blood.

The CDR3 reads CASGSGSMGNEQFF. The CDR3, as DNA: TGCGCCAGCGGCAGCGGGAGCATGGGAAATGAGCAGTTCTTC. This chain joins TRBV10-2 and TRBJ2-1, with 8 nucleotides matching TRBD2. Germline V CDR1 and CDR2: WSHSY, SAAADI. The CDR3 spans 14 residues. The V and J ends lost 8 bases and 7 bases, in that order; junction bases with no gene match: 10.